This note documents a single T cell receptor beta chain sequence. The antigen remains unidentified. This record comes from a study of early stage breast cancer tumors. Study details: Average read coverage per sample was around 10-fold. General study points: Tumor and normal breast were distinguished via blood comparison in most of the 16 patients.

Libraries were prepared by immunoSEQ multiplex PCR; TCRdb keeps only in-frame clonotypes and omits some of them. Among about 8,400 clones, approximately 80% were seen once, and the ten largest hold 7.5% to 9.5%. The V end was cut by 2 bases, the J end by 2 bases, with 13 bases between. This CDR3 spans 16 amino acids. Per the germline V gene, CDR1 is MNHEY and CDR2 is SVGAGI. This chain uses TRBV6-5 with TRBJ2-1, with a possible D match to TRBD2 (7 bases). Material: normal breast tissue next to the tumor. The TCR comes from a person in their sixties or seventies with breast cancer. The chain's CDR3 is CASSYVGGLAYNEQFF. CDR3 in DNA: TGTGCCAGCAGTTACGTGGGGGGGCTAGCCTACAATGAGCAGTTCTTC.